The T cell receptor (beta chain) described here comes from a study of blood T cell repertoires in COVID-19. Study overall: The cDNA or gDNA used as material had been derived from T cells, B-cell-depleted T cells, or PBMCs.

This clone came up once. This CDR3 has 13 residues. Germline V CDR1 and CDR2: MNHEY, SVGEGT. The V and J ends lost 5 bases and 8 bases respectively, with 12 bases between them. Under the authors' procedure: Quantification of nucleated cells was approximated via reference gene primer amplification. The data were produced by immunoSEQ multiplex PCR, yet TCRdb's version contains in-frame clones alone and is incomplete. Clonal size and the V and J genes are those of that table, whereas D and trimming came from the DNA. The table shows over 150,000 clones, with 76% occurring only once. The receptor was isolated from a woman aged 80 or over with acute or convalescent COVID-19. The chain recombines TRBV6-2 or TRBV6-3 with TRBJ1-4; TRBD1 is a possible D gene (5 bases). The source material was peripheral blood. The CDR3 protein is CASSREGREKLFF. CDR3 DNA: TGTGCCAGCAGTAGGGAGGGACGCGAAAAACTGTTTTTT.